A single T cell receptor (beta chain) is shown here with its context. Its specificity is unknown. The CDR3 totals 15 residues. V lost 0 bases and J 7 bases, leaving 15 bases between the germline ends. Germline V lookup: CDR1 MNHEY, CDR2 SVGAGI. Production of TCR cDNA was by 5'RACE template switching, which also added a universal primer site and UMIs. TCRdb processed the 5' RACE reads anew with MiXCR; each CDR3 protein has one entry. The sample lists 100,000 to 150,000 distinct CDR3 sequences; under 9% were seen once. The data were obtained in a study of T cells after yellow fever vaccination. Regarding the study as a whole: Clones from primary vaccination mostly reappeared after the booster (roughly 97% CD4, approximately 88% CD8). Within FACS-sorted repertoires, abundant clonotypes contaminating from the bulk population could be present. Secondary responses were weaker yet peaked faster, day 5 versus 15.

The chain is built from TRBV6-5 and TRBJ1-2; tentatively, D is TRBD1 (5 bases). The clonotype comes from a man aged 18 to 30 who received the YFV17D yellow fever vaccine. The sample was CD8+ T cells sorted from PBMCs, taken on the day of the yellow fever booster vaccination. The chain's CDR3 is CASSYSTRQSLGYTF. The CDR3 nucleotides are TGTGCCAGCAGTTACTCGACGCGACAGAGCCTTGGCTACACCTTC.